The 11 T cell receptor beta chains below come from one sample, sequenced in a study of cytomegalovirus exposure and HLA in healthy donors. The PCR had 60 Vbeta and 13 Jbeta primers. Assay: immunoSEQ multiplex PCR; the TCRdb copy retains only in-frame clones and omits some. This sample has roughly 180,000 clones, with roughly 79% found just once. The sample taken for sequencing was PBMCs. These receptors all stem from a man aged 25-40 years in good health and CMV-seronegative.

The genes are TRBV30 and TRBJ1-1; 8 bases agree with TRBD1. Per the germline V gene, CDR1 is GTSNPN and CDR2 is SVGIG (reference sequence). The CDR3 runs to 12 residues. Trimming cost V 5 bases and J 11 bases; bases outside gene matches: 10. CDR3 sequence reads: CAWGDRGSYAFF. Written as DNA, the CDR3 is TGTGCCTGGGGAGACAGGGGATCCTACGCTTTCTTT.

The chain joins TRBV20-1 to TRBJ2-5; no reliable D call. This CDR3 has 11 amino acids. V was shortened by 1 base and J by 4 bases, with 4 bases between the two germline ends. CDR1 DFQATT and CDR2 SNEGSKA come from the germline V gene (reference sequence). CDR3 region: CSARVLETQYF. The CDR3, as DNA: TGCAGTGCTAGAGTACTAGAGACCCAGTACTTC.

This chain links TRBV5-1 with TRBJ2-7; D is unresolved. Between the trimmed V and J ends, which lost 0 bases and 0 bases, there was a span of 13 bases. Per germline, CDR1 SGHRS and CDR2 YFSETQ. The CDR3 contains 16 residues. The CDR3 is CASSLEVATSSYEQYF. In DNA form, the CDR3 reads TGCGCCAGCAGCTTGGAAGTGGCAACCTCCTCCTACGAGCAGTACTTC.

The chain has TRBV18 and TRBJ2-3; possibly TRBD1 for D (6 bases). V was pared by 6 bases and J by 3 bases, with 13 bases between. The CDR3 contains 14 residues. Germline CDR1 reads KGHSH; CDR2 reads LQKENI. CDR3 sequence: CASSSAGETDTQYF. The CDR3 region has the DNA TGTGCCAGCTCCTCGGCAGGGGAAACAGATACGCAGTATTTT.

The chain couples TRBV19 to TRBJ2-7, with TRBD1 as a possible D gene (6 bases). Trimming removed 4 bases from V and 0 bases from J, with 13 bases in between. CDR1 and CDR2 from the germline V gene are LNHDA and SQIVND (reference sequence). This CDR3 is built from 15 residues. CDR3: CASSTGQFRSYEQYF. CDR3 nucleotides: TGTGCCAGTAGTACCGGACAGTTCCGCTCCTACGAGCAGTACTTC.

The chain recombines TRBV2 with TRBJ2-5, with a weak D call TRBD1 (5 bases). Per the germline V gene, CDR1 is SNHLY and CDR2 is FYNNEI. Trimming left V 0 bases short and J 4 bases short, with 6 bases between. The CDR3 is 13 residues long. For the CDR3, the DNA is TGTGCCAGCAGTGAAGCTAGGGGAGAGACCCAGTACTTC. This translates into CASSEARGETQYF.

The chain employs TRBV29-1 and TRBJ2-2, with TRBD1 matching 10 bases. The germline V gene has CDR1 SQVTM and CDR2 ANQGSEA. V shed 0 bases, J shed 5 bases, and the junction held 3 bases outside the gene matches. There are 15 residues in the CDR3. The CDR3, as DNA: TGCAGCGTTGAAGATGACAGGGGGCGTACCGGGGAGCTGTTTTTT. Amino acids: CSVEDDRGRTGELFF.

This clone occurred a few times. The rearrangement uses TRBV9 and TRBJ2-7, with 7 positions matching TRBD2. V lost 5 bases and J lost 2; bases outside the gene matches: 7. This CDR3 comprises 14 residues. Per the germline V gene, CDR1 is SGDLS and CDR2 is YYNGEE. CDR3 amino acids: CASSAAGDPYEQYF. Written as DNA, the CDR3 is TGTGCCAGCAGTGCTGCGGGAGACCCCTACGAGCAGTACTTC.

This chain connects TRBV6-5 to TRBJ1-2; 7 bases are shared with TRBD1. V lost 5 bases to trimming and J lost 6 bases; unmatched junction nucleotides: 9. The CDR3 runs to 14 residues. Looked up from germline, CDR1 is MNHEY and CDR2 is SVGAGI. CDR3 in DNA: TGTGCCAGCAGTACAGGGGCCCGGGTGGATGGCTACACCTTC. Its translation is CASSTGARVDGYTF.

This rearrangement joins TRBV28 to TRBJ2-3; 8 positions match TRBD2. This CDR3 region has 17 residues. Trimming took 8 bases from V and 6 from J; bases not matched to a gene: 19. Germline V lookup: CDR1 MDHEN, CDR2 SYDVKM. In nucleotides, the CDR3 is TGTGCCAGCTGGATCGGGGGGGGCGTCCCTACGTTCGATACGCAGTATTTT. Its protein product is CASWIGGGVPTFDTQYF.

V and J are TRBV7-2 and TRBJ2-3; TRBD2 matches 9 bases. V gave up 5 bases and J gave up 4 bases; unmatched junction bases: 13. This CDR3 region has 17 residues. Germline CDR1 SGHTA, CDR2 FQGNSA. The CDR3, as DNA: TGTGCCAGCAGCCGCGGGCGGGGGGGCCGGGTTCCAGATACGCAGTATTTT. Protein sequence: CASSRGRGGRVPDTQYF.